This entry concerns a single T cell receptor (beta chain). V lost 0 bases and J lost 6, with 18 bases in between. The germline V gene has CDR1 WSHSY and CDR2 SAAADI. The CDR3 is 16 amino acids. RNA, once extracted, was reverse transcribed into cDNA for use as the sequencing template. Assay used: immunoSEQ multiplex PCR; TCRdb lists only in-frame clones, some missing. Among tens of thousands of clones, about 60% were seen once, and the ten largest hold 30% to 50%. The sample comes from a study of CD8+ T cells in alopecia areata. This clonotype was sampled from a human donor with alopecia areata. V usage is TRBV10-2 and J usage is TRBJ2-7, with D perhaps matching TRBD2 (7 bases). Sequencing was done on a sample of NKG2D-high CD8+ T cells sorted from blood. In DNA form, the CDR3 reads TGCGCCAGCAGTGAGTCGATAGGGGGGGCGCGTATCGAGCAGTACTTC. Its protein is CASSESIGGARIEQYF.